This T cell receptor (beta chain) was sequenced for a study of Graves' ophthalmopathy and Graves' hyperthyroidism. From RNA, the CDR3 regions of TCR beta chains were amplified and sequenced. After a first-round RT-PCR with HTBI primers, a second-round multiplex PCR was run. From the multiplex PCR reads, TCRdb called clonotypes with MiXCR, one entry per CDR3 protein. The sample records 150,000 to 200,000 distinct CDR3 sequences, roughly 37% being singletons. General study results and limits: Its predictions of ophthalmopathy progression gave the model 70.59% sensitivity and almost 75% specificity.

Regarding this clonotype: The target antigen is unknown.

The germline V and J ends were trimmed by 4 bases and 5 bases, with 12 bases remaining between them. This CDR3 contains 13 residues. Germline V gene lookup returns CDR1 SEHNR and CDR2 FQNEAQ (reference sequence). The chain has TRBV7-9 and TRBJ2-7; D may match TRBD1 or TRBD2 (5 bases each). This clonotype was obtained from a woman aged 40 to 50 with Graves' ophthalmopathy. Material for sequencing was peripheral blood. Here the CDR3 DNA reads TGTGCCAGCAGCTCCCGGGGCCAGAACGAGCAGTACTTC. This translates into CASSSRGQNEQYF.